Below, 6 T cell receptor beta chains from the same sample are listed, as sequenced in a study of T cell changes during pregnancy in multiple sclerosis. Here immunoSEQ multiplex PCR was the method, and the copy in TCRdb shows in-frame clones only, minus some. The data contain fewer than 60,000 clones, roughly 93% of them singletons. Sequencing used peripheral blood, obtained in the second trimester of pregnancy. These receptors were obtained from a female donor with multiple sclerosis, enrolled in a pregnancy study.

The V and J genes are TRBV5-6 and TRBJ2-7; D is ambiguous. Trimming shortened V by 4 bases and J by 3 bases, and 5 bases separated the two germline ends. Per germline, CDR1 SGHDT and CDR2 YYEEEE. The CDR3 contains 11 residues. For the CDR3, the DNA is TGTGCCAGCAGCCTTAACTACGAGCAGTACTTC. It specifies CASSLNYEQYF. Drawing the rest from reference TRBV5-6 and TRBJ2-7, the complete variable domain is DAGVTQSPTHLIKTRGQQVTLRCSPKSGHDTVSWYQQALGQGPQFIFQYYEEEERQRGNFPDRFSGHQFPNYSSELNVNALLLGDSALYLCASSLNYEQYFGPGTRLTVT.

This clone was seen a single time. The rearrangement uses TRBV28 and TRBJ2-5; 13 bases match TRBD2. The CDR3 extends over 16 amino acids. Germline V CDR1 and CDR2: MDHEN, SYDVKM. V shed 5 bases and J 4 bases; nucleotides not matched to a gene: 7. In DNA form, the CDR3 reads TGTGCCAGCAGTCCAAGGACTAGCGGGGGTCTAGAGACCCAGTACTTC. Its protein product is CASSPRTSGGLETQYF.

The V call is TRBV27, the J call TRBJ2-2; 14 positions match TRBD2. The germline V gene encodes CDR1 MNHEY and CDR2 SMNVEV (reference sequence). The CDR3 contains 15 residues. The V gene end was trimmed by 6 bases and the J gene end by 7 bases; junction bases not matched to a gene: 4. The CDR3 is CASRRLAGGGGELFF. The CDR3 coding sequence is TGTGCCAGCAGAAGACTAGCGGGGGGGGGCGGGGAGCTGTTTTTT.

The chain employs TRBV5-1 and TRBJ2-7; 12 positions agree with TRBD2. The CDR3 runs to 16 residues. Germline loops: CDR1 SGHRS, CDR2 YFSETQ. The ends lost 1 base at V and 1 base at J; junction bases unmatched: 3. The CDR3 region is CASSLTSGGHSYEQYF. Here the CDR3 DNA reads TGCGCCAGCAGCTTGACTAGCGGGGGGCATTCCTACGAGCAGTACTTC. The full variable domain, with the rest looked up from reference TRBV5-1 and TRBJ2-7, is KAGVTQTPRYLIKTRGQQVTLSCSPISGHRSVSWYQQTPGQGLQFLFEYFSETQRNKGNFPGRFSGRQFSNSRSEMNVSTLELGDSALYLCASSLTSGGHSYEQYFGPGTRLTVT.

The chain joins TRBV19 to TRBJ1-1, with TRBD1 as a possible D gene (6 bases). V was trimmed by 3 bases and J by 3 bases, leaving 23 bases between them. The CDR3 spans 18 residues. The germline gives CDR1 LNHDA, CDR2 SQIVND (reference sequence). CDR3 protein: CASSMTWGTTSKDTEAFF. CDR3 DNA sequence: TGTGCCAGTAGTATGACTTGGGGGACAACCTCCAAGGACACTGAAGCTTTCTTT.

This chain uses TRBV9 with TRBJ2-1; 10 bases align to TRBD2. The germline V gene encodes CDR1 SGDLS and CDR2 YYNGEE. With V trimmed by 2 bases and J by 4 bases, 9 bases remained unmatched. This CDR3 is 17 amino acids long. As DNA, the CDR3 is TGTGCCAGCAGCGTTAAACCGGGACTAGCGTCGTACAATGAGCAGTTCTTC. Encoded protein: CASSVKPGLASYNEQFF.